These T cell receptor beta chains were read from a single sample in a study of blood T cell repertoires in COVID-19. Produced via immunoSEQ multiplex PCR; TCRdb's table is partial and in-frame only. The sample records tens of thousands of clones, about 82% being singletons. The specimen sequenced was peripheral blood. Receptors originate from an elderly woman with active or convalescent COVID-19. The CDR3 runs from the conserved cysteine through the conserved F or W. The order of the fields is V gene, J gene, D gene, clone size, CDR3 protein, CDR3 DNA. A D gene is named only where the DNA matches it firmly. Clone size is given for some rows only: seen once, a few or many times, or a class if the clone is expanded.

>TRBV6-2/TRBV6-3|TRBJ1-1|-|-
CASSYLDNTNTEAFF
TGTGCCAGCAGTTACTTGGACAATACCAACACTGAAGCTTTCTTT
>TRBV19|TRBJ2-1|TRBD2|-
CASSLRGLAGISSYNEQFF
TGTGCCAGTAGTCTAAGGGGACTAGCGGGGATCAGCTCCTACAATGAGCAGTTCTTC
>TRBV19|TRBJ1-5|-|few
CASTLTVGGQPQHF
TGTGCCAGTACTTTGACAGTCGGGGGTCAGCCCCAGCATTTT
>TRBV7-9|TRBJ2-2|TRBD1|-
CASSPTPGQGNTGELFF
TGTGCCAGCAGCCCCACTCCGGGACAGGGGAACACCGGGGAGCTGTTTTTT
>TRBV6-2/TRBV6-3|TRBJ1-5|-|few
CASSYGRVPLVYSNQPQHF
TGTGCCAGCAGTTACGGCAGGGTCCCTCTAGTATATAGCAATCAGCCCCAGCATTTT
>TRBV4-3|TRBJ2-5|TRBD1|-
CASSQRTGSQETQYF
TGCGCCAGCAGCCAAAGGACAGGAAGCCAAGAGACCCAGTACTTC
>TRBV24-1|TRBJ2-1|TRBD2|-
CATSAGGNEQFF
TGTGCCACCAGTGCGGGGGGGAATGAGCAGTTCTTC
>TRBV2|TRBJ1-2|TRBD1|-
CASRYAGGNGYTF
TGTGCCAGCAGATATGCAGGGGGGAATGGCTACACCTTC
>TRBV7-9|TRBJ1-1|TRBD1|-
CASSWPYRNPGGGTEAFF
TGTGCCAGCAGCTGGCCATATAGGAACCCAGGGGGCGGCACTGAAGCTTTCTTT
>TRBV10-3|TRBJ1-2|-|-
CAISAGALLYGYTF
TGTGCCATCAGTGCAGGGGCGCTACTATATGGCTACACCTTC
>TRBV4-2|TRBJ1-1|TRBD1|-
CASSYRTGGPAEAFF
TGTGCCAGCAGCTACCGGACAGGGGGCCCAGCAGAAGCTTTCTTT
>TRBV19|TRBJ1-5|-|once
CASSIGGRGGNQPQHF
TGTGCCAGTAGTATAGGGGGCCGGGGGGGCAATCAGCCCCAGCATTTT
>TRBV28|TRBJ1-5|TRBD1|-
CASRTGTGFSNQPQHF
TGTGCCAGCAGAACCGGGACAGGATTTAGCAATCAGCCCCAGCATTTT
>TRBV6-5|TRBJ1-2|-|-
CASKTASLGYTF
TGTGCCAGCAAGACAGCCTCTCTTGGCTACACCTTC
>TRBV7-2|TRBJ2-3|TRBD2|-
CASSRIAGGPADTQYF
TGTGCCAGCAGCCGGATAGCGGGAGGGCCCGCAGATACGCAGTATTTT
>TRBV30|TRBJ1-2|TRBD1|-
CAWKDRESIYGYTF
TGTGCCTGGAAAGACAGGGAGTCAATCTATGGCTACACCTTC
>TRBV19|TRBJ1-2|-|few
CASSRGLDSSYGYTF
TGTGCCAGTAGTAGGGGCTTGGACAGCTCCTATGGCTACACCTTC
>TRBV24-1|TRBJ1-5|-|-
CATSDYRVKEPQHF
TGTGCCACCAGTGATTACAGGGTCAAGGAGCCCCAGCATTTT
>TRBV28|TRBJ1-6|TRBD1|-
CASSLSDRGNSPLHF
TGTGCCAGCAGTTTATCCGACAGGGGGAATTCACCCCTCCACTTT
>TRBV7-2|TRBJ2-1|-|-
CASSLELVNEQFF
TGTGCCAGCAGCTTAGAACTAGTCAATGAGCAGTTCTTC
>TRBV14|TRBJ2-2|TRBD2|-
CASNRVVFGGRRITGELFF
TGTGCCAGCAACCGGGTGGTTTTCGGCGGGAGGCGGATCACCGGGGAGCTGTTTTTT
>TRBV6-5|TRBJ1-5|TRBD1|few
CASSRQGGNQPQHF
TGTGCCAGCAGTCGACAGGGAGGCAATCAGCCCCAGCATTTT
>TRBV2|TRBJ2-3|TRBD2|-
CASSEWASGGDTQYF
TGTGCCAGCAGTGAATGGGCTAGCGGGGGGGATACGCAGTATTTT
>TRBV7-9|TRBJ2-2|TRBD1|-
CASSLGTDRANTGELFF
TGTGCCAGCAGCTTAGGGACCGACAGGGCGAACACCGGGGAGCTGTTTTTT
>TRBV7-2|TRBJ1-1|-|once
CASSLLQANTEAFF
TGTGCCAGCAGCTTACTGCAGGCGAACACTGAAGCTTTCTTT
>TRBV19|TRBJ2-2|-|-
CASSPRSRGRPGELFF
TGTGCCAGTAGCCCCCGGTCACGGGGGAGGCCCGGGGAGCTGTTTTTT
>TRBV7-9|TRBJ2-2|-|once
CASSAGLRWAF
TGTGCCAGCAGCGCTGGTCTCCGGTGGGCTTTT
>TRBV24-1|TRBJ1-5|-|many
CATSAARGFGNQPQHF
TGTGCCACCAGTGCTGCACGGGGATTTGGCAATCAGCCCCAGCATTTT
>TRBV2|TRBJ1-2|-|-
CASSEGQVTYGYTF
TGTGCCAGCAGTGAGGGTCAGGTAACCTATGGCTACACCTTC
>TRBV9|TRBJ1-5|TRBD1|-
CASSVAKGGDKFRPQHF
TGTGCCAGCAGCGTAGCTAAAGGGGGCGATAAGTTTAGGCCCCAGCATTTT
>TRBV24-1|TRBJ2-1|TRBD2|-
CATSDPGGTQRQFF
TGTGCCACCAGTGACCCGGGGGGGACTCAACGCCAGTTCTTC
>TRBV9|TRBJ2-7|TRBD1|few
CASSPSTGTGIDEQYF
TGTGCCAGCAGCCCGTCCACCGGGACAGGGATCGACGAGCAGTACTTC
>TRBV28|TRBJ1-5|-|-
CASRTAGVDNQPQHF
TGTGCCAGCAGGACCGCCGGGGTCGATAATCAGCCCCAGCATTTT
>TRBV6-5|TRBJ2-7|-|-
CASRSAVGRANEQYF
TGTGCCAGCAGGTCCGCGGTTGGCAGGGCCAACGAGCAGTACTTC
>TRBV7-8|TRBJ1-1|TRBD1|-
CASSQDRVSFEAFF
TGTGCCAGCAGCCAGGACAGGGTATCGTTTGAAGCTTTCTTT
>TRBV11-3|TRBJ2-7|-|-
CASSLLGDTGYEQYF
TGTGCCAGCAGCTTATTGGGGGACACCGGCTACGAGCAGTACTTC
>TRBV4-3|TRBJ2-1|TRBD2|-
CASSQALAGYNEQFF
TGCGCCAGCAGCCAAGCTCTAGCGGGGTACAATGAGCAGTTCTTC
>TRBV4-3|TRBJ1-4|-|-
CASSRPPEEKLFF
TGCGCCAGCAGCCGGCCTCCCGAAGAAAAACTGTTTTTT
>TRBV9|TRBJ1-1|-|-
CASTPGVVNTEAFF
TGTGCCAGCACCCCCGGGGTCGTGAACACTGAAGCTTTCTTT
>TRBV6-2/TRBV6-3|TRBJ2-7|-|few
CASSQSTSGEQYF
TGTGCCAGCAGCCAAAGTACTAGTGGCGAGCAGTACTTC